The TCR beta chain under discussion was sequenced for a study of T cell responses to AZD1222 COVID-19 vaccine listed by TCRdb under 2021. About the investigation overall: A total of approximately 230 trial participants underwent TCR sequencing, of whom around 200 received two doses of AZD1222 and about 25 received two doses of the MenACWY control vaccine. Trial participants were enrolled by age into 18-55, 56-69 and 70-plus year subgroups, with roughly 150, 30 and 60 TCR-sequenced participants respectively. General findings and caveats noted by the study authors: Participants were mostly white British and included more females than males, and it was suggested by the authors that clonal diversity may have been underestimated. Because no samples from the day 14 peak response were available, repertoires could be characterized only after the peak T cell response. Nearly half of unique spike-specific TCRs reportedly recognized epitopes outside regions mutated in the B.1.351 and B.1.1.7 variants. In the small 56-69-year group, the increase in depth fell short of significance, most likely because of low power. Conclusions about previously exposed vaccinees were limited because only 5 or 6 AZD1222 recipients were SARS-CoV-2 seropositive at baseline. A significant rise in spike-specific TCR breadth and depth was observed after two AZD1222 doses relative to day 0 and relative to MenACWY recipients. CD4 TCRs associated with the vaccine covered the entire spike protein, and the dominant responses were in regions 160-218 and 743-854.

The time point label corresponds to: about 28 days (+/-7) after the second vaccine dose. AZD1222 recipients given second doses at about 4 weeks or at about 12 weeks were pooled, since spike-specific TCR depth and breadth were not found to differ between the two schedules. Samples from vaccinated people were obtained from the UK trials COV001 and COV002, which included a single-blind randomized controlled phase 2/3 trial of AZD1222 (ChAdOx1 nCoV-19) in healthy adults. For TCRbeta chain sequencing, PBMC samples from trial participants were taken at day 0 and at day 28 after the second dose. The CDR3 contains 16 residues, cysteine and phenylalanine counted. Only the CDR3 portion is preserved as DNA: 48 bases, with reading frame beginning at the first base. The CDR1 and CDR2 encoded by the germline V gene are SGHTA and FQGNSA. V ends up 5 bases short and J 5 bases short, with an unmatched junction base count of 10.

With respect to this clone: Its antigen is unknown. Per-nucleotide qualities are absent, and no much larger clonotype sits a single base away.

The CDR3 regions of human TCRbeta chains were subjected to immunosequencing. In the paper's pipeline: TCRs in the repertoires were matched against a reference library of SARS-CoV-2-specific TCRs that had been generated with the MIRA antigen-specificity platform. Breadth meant the fraction of unique TCRs that were SARS-CoV-2-associated, whereas depth meant the fraction of total T cells that were SARS-CoV-2-associated. Each spike-specific TCR was assigned to its reactive spike region and to a CD4 or CD8 class using the MIRA data. Log10-transformed breadth and depth values were compared by one-way ANOVA with Sidak's multiple comparisons tests. What TCRdb holds here is the immuneACCESS table cut down to in-frame rearrangements. Part of the clones is not present; checked against another copy, under half of the missing clones reflect an unresolved V gene, and the others are unexplained. Clone size and the V and J calls come from that table; the DNA yielded D and trimming. Here the sample has about 61,000 clones; roughly four fifths occur a single time. The ten largest clones represent 26% of the sample.

The chain is made from TRBV7-2 and TRBJ2-5, and 11 junction bases match TRBD2. The source was peripheral blood, collected 28 days after the second AZD1222 dose. The clonotype comes from an adult who received the AZD1222 COVID-19 vaccine. The CDR3 protein is CASSGDSGRAYETQYF. The sequence in DNA is TGTGCCAGCAGCGGGGATAGCGGGAGGGCCTACGAGACCCAGTACTTC.